One sample yielded the 4 T cell receptor beta chains listed below, sequenced in a study of control samples from healthy donors and cancer patients. The data were produced by immunoSEQ multiplex PCR, yet TCRdb's version contains in-frame clones alone and is incomplete. The data contain some 150,000 clones, approximately 94% of them seen just once; the ten biggest clones take up about an eighth. The specimen was blood. These TCRs come from a man aged 40-49 years in good health.

The V and J genes are TRBV11-2 and TRBJ1-2; D is unresolved. The V end lost 2 bases, the J end lost 8 bases, and 12 bases lay between the germline ends. The germline gives CDR1 SGHAT, CDR2 FQNNGV. The CDR3 has 13 residues. CDR3 coding DNA: TGTGCCAGCAGCTTACGCCCGGTCGAGGGCTACACCTTC. It translates to CASSLRPVEGYTF.

This clone was seen a single time. The J gene is TRBJ1-3, the V gene TRBV4-2, with D unclear. CDR3 length equals 15 residues. The ends were cut back, 0 bases at V and 0 bases at J, with 6 bases in the middle. CDR1 and CDR2 (germline): LGHNA, YNFKEQ. The CDR3 DNA reads TGTGCCAGCAGCCAAGAGGTCAGCTCTGGAAACACCATATATTTT. Protein: CASSQEVSSGNTIYF.

This sequence joins TRBV27 and TRBJ2-1; 11 positions agree with TRBD2. Germline lookup yields CDR1 MNHEY and CDR2 SMNVEV (reference sequence). The CDR3 is made up of 16 amino acids. The V gene end was trimmed by 2 bases and the J gene end by 6 bases; junction bases not matched to a gene: 6. This CDR3 reads CASSLRGLAGINEQFF. The CDR3, as DNA: TGTGCCAGCAGTTTACGCGGACTAGCGGGTATCAATGAGCAGTTCTTC.

The chain joins TRBV5-4 to TRBJ2-7; D tentatively fits TRBD1 or TRBD2 (5 bases each). Germline assignment: CDR1 SGHNT and CDR2 YYREEE (reference sequence). This CDR3 spans 15 amino acids. Deletions cut 3 bases from V and 4 bases from J, with 17 bases between. The CDR3 nucleotides read TGTGCCAGCAGCTCCCGGGACGGTCTCGCTTACGAGCAGTACTTC. Translation gives CASSSRDGLAYEQYF.